This TCR beta chain was sequenced for a study of T cells in Graves' hyperthyroidism and ophthalmopathy. Background on the study: Peripheral blood draws took place at initial diagnosis, ahead of any treatment. Broader study findings: Patients with ophthalmopathy were separated from those with stable hyperthyroidism by a 13 V-J model.

Regions amplified from RNA transcripts were the TCR beta CDR3 regions. TCR CDR3 underwent first-round RT-PCR with the HTBI primer set. TCRdb itself ran the multiplex PCR reads through MiXCR, one entry per CDR3 protein. Of fewer than 800,000 distinct CDR3 sequences listed, 16% are singletons. Germline CDR1 reads DFQATT; CDR2 reads SNEGSKA (reference sequence). Losses at the gene ends were 1 base for V and 3 bases for J; bases not matched to a gene: 7. This CDR3 region has 17 residues. Patients with uncontrolled infections, other autoimmune diseases, pregnancy or lactation were excluded. The PBMCs studied were ones that came from 10 ml fresh peripheral blood. This clonotype has only a few counts. Its antigen remains unknown.

The receptor was derived from a man aged 18 to 29 with Graves' hyperthyroidism. The J gene is TRBJ2-2, the V gene TRBV20-1; 11 nucleotides align to TRBD2. The sequencing input was blood. The chain's CDR3 is CSARGGLAEDDTGELFF. In nucleotides, the CDR3 is TGCAGTGCTAGAGGGGGACTAGCGGAGGACGACACCGGGGAGCTGTTTTTT.